The TCR beta chain under discussion was sequenced for a study of identifying expanded T cells in peripheral blood. Study-wide points: Differentially abundant clones: roughly 1.2 between replicates, 16.4 at about two weeks, more than 18 at four. Variance in clone template counts between approximately two-week samples significantly increased with total template count across all healthy donors.

No infections or other immune events were documented during collection. With respect to this clone: Its antigen is not known.

The table came from immunoSEQ multiplex PCR; TCRdb's copy has only in-frame clones and leaves some out. The repertoire holds some 95,000 clones, with around 90% as singletons. This TCR came from a person aged 18 to 69 in good health. Sequencing was performed on blood.

The CDR3 reads CSVAGSHEQYF. The CDR3 bases are TGCAGCGTTGCAGGGTCTCACGAGCAGTACTTC. This chain links TRBV29-1 with TRBJ2-7; D is possibly TRBD1 (5 bases). The CDR3 sequence is 11 residues long. The germline gives CDR1 SQVTM, CDR2 ANQGSEA. The V and J ends lost 4 bases and 5 bases respectively, with 9 bases between them.